These 18 T cell receptor delta chains originate from one sample sequenced in a study of Vδ1+ human thymocytes. Whole-study findings and limits: In the thymus, TRG and TRD repertoires looked highly polyclonal with Gaussian CDR3 lengths.

The antigens for these receptors are not known. Sequences come from RNA converted to cDNA by reverse transcription. The CDR3 regions were amplified by multiplex PCR from V-gene primers to a constant-region primer. TCRdb reanalysed the multiplex PCR reads with CATT. The data show about 55,000 delta-chain clones, less than 20% seen once. Sequenced: Vdelta1+ gamma-delta thymocytes from the thymus. The subset was: FACS-sorted CD3+ TCRalphabeta- TCRVdelta1+ TCRVdelta2- thymocytes. The source is a boy in the first two years of life who had congenital heart surgery.

J is TRDJ1 and V is TRDV1, with D tentatively TRDD2 (5 bases). V was clipped by 1 base and J by 0 bases, with 24 bases between them. Germline CDR1 reads TSWWSYY; CDR2 reads QGS. This CDR3 has 20 residues. The CDR3 here is CALGERWAYPLLLYTDKLIF. CDR3 nucleotides: TGTGCTCTTGGGGAACGGTGGGCCTACCCGTTACTTCTGTACACCGATAAACTCATCTTT.

This clone showed up just a few times. V gene TRDV1 combines with J gene TRDJ1; 9 bases map to TRDD3. The CDR3 totals 22 residues. Unmatched junction bases numbered 20, after V lost 0 bases and J lost 0 bases. Germline CDR1 TSWWSYY, CDR2 QGS. The CDR3 DNA follows: TGTGCTCTTGGGGAACTATCCTATGTACTGGGGGAGGGCCTGCAAGACACCGATAAACTCATCTTT. Translation: CALGELSYVLGEGLQDTDKLIF.

The chain couples TRDV3 to TRDJ3; TRDD2 might be the D (5 bases). V lost 3 bases to trimming and J lost 0 bases, with 9 bases between them. Germline V CDR1 and CDR2: TVYSNPD, GDNSRS (reference sequence). This CDR3 is 15 amino acids long. CDR3 protein: CAFLRSSWDTRQMFF. The CDR3 DNA follows: TGTGCCTTCCTACGGAGCTCCTGGGACACCCGACAGATGTTTTTC.

The sample holds a few counts of this clone. The chain combines TRDV1 with TRDJ1; 12 positions agree with TRDD3. Germline values: CDR1 TSWWSYY, CDR2 QGS. After removal of 2 bases from V and 9 bases from J, the junction contained 22 bases not matched to a gene. The CDR3 length is 20 residues. The CDR3 loop is CALGETPSYGYWGIQKELIF. The DNA for the CDR3 is TGTGCTCTTGGGGAAACTCCTTCCTACGGTTACTGGGGGATACAGAAGGAACTCATCTTT.

This clone has only a few counts. V is TRDV1 and J is TRDJ1; possibly TRDD2 for D (6 bases). Germline CDR1 reads TSWWSYY; CDR2 reads QGS. Deletions cut 0 bases from V and 2 bases from J, with 31 bases between. CDR3 size: 22 residues. The CDR3: CALGELVPRGQSAFRLTDKLIF. The DNA for the CDR3 is TGTGCTCTTGGGGAACTAGTTCCCAGGGGGCAATCCGCCTTCCGGCTGACCGATAAACTCATCTTT.

This clone was counted a few times. The chain uses TRDV1 and TRDJ1; D unresolved. CDR1 and CDR2 (germline): TSWWSYY, QGS. This CDR3 region has 14 residues. V was cut by 7 bases and J by 1 base, with 13 bases left in between. CDR3 nucleotides: TGTGCTCTTGTGTACCATTTAAGCACCGATAAACTCATCTTT. This codes for CALVYHLSTDKLIF.

This clone appeared a few times. The V call is TRDV1, the J call TRDJ1; 9 bases line up with TRDD2. From germline, CDR1 is TSWWSYY and CDR2 QGS. The CDR3 runs to 23 residues. Trimming at V came to 0 bases and at J to 1 base, leaving 24 bases not matched to a gene. The CDR3 DNA follows: TGTGCTCTTGGGGAACTTTGCCCCCTTCCTACTGAATACTGGGGTACGGGCACCGATAAACTCATCTTT. It encodes CALGELCPLPTEYWGTGTDKLIF.

This clone has more than one count but fewer than ten. The rearrangement joins TRDV1 to TRDJ1; 10 positions match TRDD3. CDR3 size: 21 residues. J lost 0 bases, V lost 1 base, and 17 bases had no gene match. Germline V gives CDR1 TSWWSYY, CDR2 QGS. The CDR3 region is CALGERFLLGDTYRYTDKLIF. DNA for the CDR3: TGTGCTCTTGGGGAACGATTCCTATTGGGGGATACTTACAGGTACACCGATAAACTCATCTTT.

The J gene is TRDJ1, the V gene TRDV1; possibly TRDD2 or TRDD3 for D (5 bases each). The germline V and J ends were trimmed by 1 base and 2 bases, with 14 bases remaining between them. The CDR3 extends over 16 amino acids. CDR1 is TSWWSYY and CDR2 is QGS in the germline V gene. The CDR3 DNA follows: TGTGCTCTTGGGGAACGGGGGGCCTTCACTACCGATAAACTCATCTTT. This codes for CALGERGAFTTDKLIF.

This clone has a handful of counts. This chain joins TRDV1 and TRDJ1, with D possibly TRDD3 on 6 matching bases. Trimming removed 4 bases from V and 0 bases from J, with 27 bases in between. Germline values: CDR1 TSWWSYY, CDR2 QGS. This CDR3 comprises 20 residues. In nucleotides, the CDR3 is TGTGCTCTTGGGGGCCCCTTCTCGTACTTGGGGGCCCCGGACACCGATAAACTCATCTTT. Its protein product is CALGGPFSYLGAPDTDKLIF.

The chain links TRDV1 to TRDJ1, with TRDD3 as a possible D gene (5 bases). This CDR3 has 14 residues. Germline-derived CDR1 and CDR2 are TSWWSYY and QGS. The germline V and J ends were trimmed by 4 bases and 6 bases, with 15 bases remaining between them. CDR3 sequence reads: CALGVPRGPYKLIF. CDR3 DNA: TGTGCTCTTGGGGTACCTAGGGGACCCTATAAACTCATCTTT.

The V and J genes are TRDV1 and TRDJ1, with D perhaps matching TRDD1 or TRDD3 (5 bases each). Germline CDR1 TSWWSYY, CDR2 QGS. With 4 bases removed from V and 4 bases from J, the gap between germline ends came to 16 bases. The CDR3 consists of 15 residues. Here the CDR3 reads CALGGIEMDGDKLIF. The CDR3 DNA is TGTGCTCTTGGGGGGATAGAAATGGACGGCGATAAACTCATCTTT.

This rearrangement joins TRDV1 to TRDJ1; 7 bases match TRDD3. The CDR3 sequence is 19 residues long. Germline values: CDR1 TSWWSYY, CDR2 QGS. The trim removed 4 bases at V and 2 bases at J, leaving 19 bases unmatched. The CDR3, as DNA: TGTGCTCTTGGGGTCCCGCGACGCTGGGGGGGTAATAAGACCGATAAACTCATCTTT. Translating it yields CALGVPRRWGGNKTDKLIF.

This clone was seen only a few times. This chain connects TRDV1 to TRDJ1; D possibly corresponds to TRDD3 (5 bases). The CDR3 is made up of 16 amino acids. Germline values: CDR1 TSWWSYY, CDR2 QGS. V gave up 3 bases and J gave up 0 bases, with 14 bases separating them. The CDR3, as DNA: TGTGCTCTTGGGGAGCCGGGGGCCCTGTACACCGATAAACTCATCTTT. It specifies CALGEPGALYTDKLIF.

This clone has more than one count but fewer than ten. Other DNA sequences in the sample encode the same CDR3. J is TRDJ1 and V is TRDV1; 10 nucleotides match TRDD3. V lost 0 bases to trimming and J lost 0 bases; unmatched junction nucleotides: 10. From germline, CDR1 is TSWWSYY and CDR2 QGS. CDR3 length: 19 residues. The DNA of the CDR3 is TGTGCTCTTGGGGAACTTTCCCTGTACTGGGGGATCTACACCGATAAACTCATCTTT. Its translation is CALGELSLYWGIYTDKLIF.

This clone has a handful of counts. This rearrangement joins TRDV1 to TRDJ1; possibly TRDD3 for D (6 bases). Germline CDR1 and CDR2: TSWWSYY and QGS. This CDR3 comprises 26 residues. V dropped 0 bases and J dropped 2 bases, with 43 bases sitting between them. The CDR3 DNA follows: TGTGCTCTTGGGGAACTGAGAACCCACCAAGGGCTTCCGACGGCTTTGGGGGGGCCAGGGACCGATAAACTCATCTTT. Protein product: CALGELRTHQGLPTALGGPGTDKLIF.

The V gene is TRDV1, the J gene TRDJ1, with 10 nucleotides matching TRDD3. The V gene end was trimmed by 0 bases and the J gene end by 0 bases; junction bases not matched to a gene: 13. Germline V lookup: CDR1 TSWWSYY, CDR2 QGS. The CDR3 is 20 residues long. The CDR3 DNA reads as TGTGCTCTTGGGGAACTTTGTAGTGGGGGATACTTAGGGGACACCGATAAACTCATCTTT. Translated: CALGELCSGGYLGDTDKLIF.

This clone was recorded a few times. J is TRDJ1 and V is TRDV1; 11 bases line up with TRDD3. The ends lost 4 bases at V and 1 base at J; junction bases unmatched: 14. The CDR3 is made up of 19 amino acids. Germline V CDR1 and CDR2: TSWWSYY, QGS. The CDR3 sequence: CALGGCSLLGDRGTDKLIF. Here the CDR3 DNA reads TGTGCTCTTGGGGGATGTTCGTTACTGGGGGATAGGGGCACCGATAAACTCATCTTT.